Presented here are 11 T cell receptor beta chains from one specimen sequenced in a study of T cells in Graves' hyperthyroidism and ophthalmopathy. What was amplified from RNA transcripts were TCR beta CDR3 regions. The HTBI primer set drove a first-round RT-PCR of the TCR CDR3. TCRdb reprocessed the multiplex PCR reads with MiXCR, giving one entry per CDR3 protein. The profile shows 800,000 or so distinct CDR3 sequences, roughly 37% of them singletons. The specimen was blood. All receptors come from a man aged 18 to 29 with Graves' hyperthyroidism.

This chain joins TRBV4-3 and TRBJ1-1; no clear D. This CDR3 is built from 14 residues. Germline V gene lookup returns CDR1 LGHNA and CDR2 YSLEER. V lost 1 base and J 2 bases, leaving 8 bases between the germline ends. CDR3 sequence: CASSQGAENTEAFF. The CDR3, as DNA: TGCGCCAGCAGCCAAGGAGCAGAAAACACTGAAGCTTTCTTT.

This clonotype was seen repeatedly, ten times or more. This chain connects TRBV20-1 to TRBJ1-2; TRBD1 agrees at 8 bases. This CDR3 has 13 amino acids. Germline V gene lookup returns CDR1 DFQATT and CDR2 SNEGSKA (reference sequence). Germline trimming cut 4 bases from V and 8 bases from J; bases unmatched to any gene: 9. CDR3 in amino acids: CSAIRTTGEGYTF. The CDR3 DNA follows: TGCAGTGCTATAAGAACGACAGGGGAAGGCTACACCTTC.

Notes on this clonotype: A much larger clone lies one base from this, so it may be a read error. The V call is TRBV12-3 or TRBV12-4, the J call TRBJ2-5; 9 positions match TRBD2. The J call may be in error: the DNA end matches TRBJ2-1 better. CDR3 length: 15 residues. CDR3 residues: CASSLTPSGMYEQFF. The CDR3 DNA reads TGTGCCAGCAGCTTAACGCCTAGCGGGATGTACGAGCAGTTCTTC.

This clonotype was detected a few times. V and J are TRBV5-6 and TRBJ2-5, with 14 bases that match TRBD2. V dropped 4 bases and J dropped 5; count of bases not matched to a gene: 7. CDR3 size: 16 residues. Germline loops: CDR1 SGHDT, CDR2 YYEEEE. The CDR3 here is CASSPWTSGGLETQYF. The CDR3 region has the DNA TGTGCCAGCAGCCCTTGGACTAGCGGGGGGCTGGAGACCCAGTACTTC.

V and J are TRBV10-3 and TRBJ2-7; 10 bases match TRBD2. The junction had 5 bases not matched to a gene; V was cut back by 10 bases and J by 2 bases. This CDR3 is built from 13 residues. The V gene's germline CDR1 is ENHRY and CDR2 SYGVKD. CDR3 sequence (DNA): TGTGCCACCGGGACTAGCGTAACCTACGAGCAGTACTTC. Protein: CATGTSVTYEQYF.

In its sample, this clonotype was seen many times. V usage is TRBV7-6 and J usage is TRBJ1-5; D is undetermined. The CDR3 totals 12 residues. Germline CDR1 reads SGHVS; CDR2 reads FNYEAQ. The ends were cut back, 5 bases at V and 9 bases at J, with 11 bases in the middle. CDR3 loop: CASSRPDGPQHF. CDR3 bases: TGTGCCAGCAGCCGGCCGGATGGGCCCCAGCATTTT.

This clonotype came up many times. J is TRBJ2-5 and V is TRBV7-6; 7 bases agree with TRBD1. The CDR3 is made up of 15 amino acids. Germline V gives CDR1 SGHVS, CDR2 FNYEAQ. After removal of 2 bases from V and 2 bases from J, the junction contained 5 bases not matched to a gene. DNA of the CDR3: TGTGCCAGCAGCTTAAGGCGGACAGGACAAGAGACCCAGTACTTC. This translates into CASSLRRTGQETQYF.

The chain joins TRBV19 to TRBJ2-7; D is unresolved. CDR1 is LNHDA, CDR2 SQIVND, per germline (reference sequence). The V and J ends lost 6 bases and 0 bases respectively, with 12 bases between them. This CDR3 has 14 amino acids. In DNA form, the CDR3 reads TGTGCCAGTAGCAGCCAGAGGAACTCCTACGAGCAGTACTTC. This encodes CASSSQRNSYEQYF.

As to this clonotype: This may arise from a read error, as a much more abundant clone is one base away. This chain connects TRBV19 to TRBJ1-6; D is undetermined. The V and J ends lost 8 bases and 11 bases respectively, with 19 bases between them. The CDR3 totals 14 residues. Germline assignment: CDR1 LNHDA and CDR2 SQIVND (reference sequence). For the CDR3, the DNA is TGTGCCAGTCAGAAGGATTATAGGGATCCACCCCTCCACTTT. Translation: CASQKDYRDPPLHF.

The gene calls are TRBV25-1 and TRBJ1-1; 8 bases align to TRBD1. The germline V gene has CDR1 MGHDK and CDR2 SYGVNS. CDR3 length: 12 residues. DNA for the CDR3: TGTGCTAGCCCAGGGGGCGACACTGAAGCTTTCTTT. Its protein is CASPGGDTEAFF. Full variable domain (remainder filled in from reference TRBV25-1 and TRBJ1-1): EADIYQTPRYLVIGTGKKITLECSQTMGHDKMYWYQQDPGMELHLIHYSYGVNSTEKGDLSSESTVSRIRTEHFPLTLESARPSHTSQYLCASPGGDTEAFFGQGTRLTVV.

The rearrangement joins TRBV15 to TRBJ1-2; 8 bases are shared with TRBD1. CDR1 and CDR2 (germline): LNHNV, YYDKDF (reference sequence). This CDR3 is built from 15 residues. J gave up 4 bases and V 1 base, and 5 bases lay outside the gene matches. The CDR3 loop reads CATSRGGQGSYGYTF. The CDR3 coding sequence is TGTGCCACCAGCAGAGGAGGACAGGGTTCCTATGGCTACACCTTC.